This T cell receptor (beta chain) was captured in a study of blood T cell repertoires in COVID-19 (dated by TCRdb to the early 2020s). As for the study more broadly: Samples covering the acute and convalescent phases of COVID-19 were provided by collaborators in the United States, Italy and Spain. The samples were drawn from two sources: the first 160 participants of the ongoing ImmuneRACE study, and over 950 subjects contributed by 6 global collaborators. The prospective study material was composed of cDNA or gDNA derived from T cells, B-cell-depleted T cells, or PBMCs. The sample metadata nearly always contained a de-identified subject ID, COVID-19 status, age in years and sex. The dataset comprised deeply sampled blood TCRbeta repertoires from subjects exposed to, actively infected with, or recovered from COVID-19. A freely available public database, intended as a resource for researchers studying the immune response to SARS-CoV-2, is where the repertoires were released. Where available, HLA class I and class II types were obtained from metadata supplied by the sample provider rather than from assay-based typing. Broad study findings and their caveats: How much clinical and demographic metadata was included differed by source and by participant, and the metadata was provided uncurated.

TCRbeta CDR3 regions were amplified from genomic DNA using the immunoSEQ Assay, a bias-controlled multiplex PCR. Turning to the authors' computational methods: The number of nucleated cells in each sample was estimated from the amplification of reference gene primers within the assay. Sequence reads were collapsed and filtered to measure the absolute abundance of every unique TCRbeta CDR3 rearrangement. Productive Simpson clonality was computed per sample as the square root of Simpson's diversity index over productive rearrangements. As stored in TCRdb, this immuneACCESS dataset retains in-frame rearrangements with V and J assigned. A fraction of the clones does not appear; measured against another copy, unresolved V genes explain less than half of the discrepancy, and the remainder lacks a known reason. That table furnishes V, J and clone size, whereas the DNA furnished D and trimming. Within this sample are 250,000 or so clones, with around 86% of them counted one time only. The ten largest clonotypes hold approximately 1.6% of the sample.

In the prospective study, participants were roughly 18 to 90 years old, resided in about two dozen geographic areas of the United States, and were enrolled through a virtual design. Cohort assignment in the prospective study relied on participant-reported clinical history from a screening survey and a study questionnaire. ImmuneRACE Cohort 3 recovered participants were defined by two consecutive negative NP/OP PCR tests, healthcare professional clearance, or symptom resolution. Mobile phlebotomists in the prospective study collected whole blood, serum and a nasopharyngeal or oropharyngeal swab from every participant. Participants in the prospective study had the option to provide additional blood draws and questionnaires over an approximately 2-month period. Before DNA extraction, prospective study blood samples were shipped either frozen or at room temperature. On this clone itself: Its binding antigen is unknown. No clone much larger than this one lies a single base away; base qualities are absent.

Sequenced: PBMCs or T cells enriched from blood (not recorded which). This TCR came from a woman in her forties or fifties who had recovered from COVID-19.

The nucleotide sequence reads as follows: TGTGCCAGCAGCAAAACAGGGGCCCAAGAAAAACTGTTTTTT. Its translation is CASSKTGAQEKLFF. The chain links TRBV4-2 with TRBJ1-4; 7 junctional bases match TRBD1. Trimming leaves V shorter by 5 bases and J shorter by 8 bases, with the junction holding 8 bases beyond the gene matches. CDR1 is given as LGHNA and CDR2 as YNFKEQ, both from the germline V gene. Inclusive of the bounding cysteine and phenylalanine, the CDR3 is 14 residues long. The retained sequence is limited to the CDR3, 42 bases, with the frame set at the first base.